This is a list of T cell receptor beta chains from one sample in a study of T cells in Graves' hyperthyroidism and ophthalmopathy. TCRdb used MiXCR to reprocess the multiplex PCR reads, holding one entry per CDR3 protein. The sample includes roughly 250,000 distinct CDR3 sequences, roughly 15% of them seen just once. Input material: blood. The receptors stem from a woman aged 18-30 years with Graves' ophthalmopathy. CDR3s include the opening cysteine and the closing phenylalanine or tryptophan. A D gene is named only where the DNA matches it firmly. A row's size may be missing; if present it is once, few, many or a size class.

size	D	V	J	CDR3	DNA
many	TRBD1	TRBV2	TRBJ1-1	CASSERTGNTEAFF	TGTGCCAGCAGTGAGAGGACAGGGAACACTGAAGCTTTCTTT
few	TRBD1	TRBV7-2	TRBJ1-2	CASSLAQGGGGGGNYGYTF	TGTGCCAGCAGCTTAGCGCAGGGGGGGGGAGGGGGGGGGAACTATGGCTACACCTTC
NA	NA	TRBV28	TRBJ2-7	CASTSPRSDYEQYF	TGTGCCAGCACCTCCCCCCGGAGCGACTACGAGCAGTACTTC
NA	NA	TRBV20-1	TRBJ1-6	CSASTSLSSYNSPLHF	TGCAGTGCTTCGACGTCCCTTAGCTCCTATAATTCACCCCTCCACTTT
NA	NA	TRBV12-3/TRBV12-4	TRBJ2-3	CASSFSGADTQYF	TGTGCCAGCAGTTTTTCAGGGGCAGATACGCAGTATTTT
many	NA	TRBV10-2	TRBJ2-4	CASSDKQPLAKNIQYF	TGCGCCAGCAGTGATAAACAACCCCTAGCCAAAAACATTCAGTACTTC
NA	TRBD1	TRBV28	TRBJ2-7	CASSLPGTGEYSEQYF	TGTGCCAGCAGTCTCCCCGGGACAGGTGAATATTCCGAGCAGTACTTC
few	TRBD1	TRBV9	TRBJ2-4	CASSGGGGTGNAKNIQYF	TGTGCCAGCAGCGGAGGAGGGGGGACAGGGAATGCCAAAAACATTCAGTACTTC
NA	TRBD2	TRBV10-3	TRBJ2-1	CAISDSSGGYNEQFF	TGTGCCATCAGTGATTCCTCGGGGGGGTACAATGAGCAGTTCTTC
many	NA	TRBV14	TRBJ2-7	CASSQDSEAGDIEQYF	TGTGCCAGCAGCCAAGATTCGGAGGCAGGGGACATCGAGCAGTACTTC
many	NA	TRBV28	TRBJ2-7	CASLMRVIEQYF	TGTGCCAGTTTAATGAGGGTGATCGAGCAGTACTTC
NA	NA	TRBV20-1	TRBJ1-1	CSARDAGAGNTEAFF	TGCAGTGCTAGAGATGCGGGGGCTGGGAACACTGAAGCTTTCTTT
many	TRBD1	TRBV28	TRBJ1-1	CASSFQTGRNTEAFF	TGTGCCAGCAGTTTCCAGACAGGGCGGAACACTGAAGCTTTCTTT
many	NA	TRBV28	TRBJ2-5	CASSEKLRVGTWETQYF	TGTGCCAGCAGTGAAAAACTCAGGGTAGGGACGTGGGAGACCCAGTACTTC
few	TRBD1	TRBV19	TRBJ1-5	CASSPRGRGDQPQHF	TGTGCCAGTAGTCCCCGTGGCAGGGGGGACCAGCCCCAGCATTTT
many	NA	TRBV7-8	TRBJ1-1	CASSLVGNFARGDTEAFF	TGTGCCAGCAGCTTAGTAGGCAATTTTGCCCGGGGGGACACTGAAGCTTTCTTT
many	NA	TRBV20-1	TRBJ2-3	CSAIYGGDLTDTQYF	TGCAGTGCTATCTACGGGGGAGATTTAACAGATACGCAGTATTTT
many	NA	TRBV7-6	TRBJ1-1	CASSFETNTEAFF	TGTGCCAGCAGCTTTGAGACGAACACTGAAGCTTTCTTT
many	NA	TRBV7-9	TRBJ2-2	CASSSKGQNTGELFF	TGTGCCAGCAGCTCAAAAGGACAGAACACCGGGGAGCTGTTTTTT
many	NA	TRBV10-2	TRBJ2-7	CASSDDRDTYEQYF	TGCGCCAGCAGTGATGATCGAGACACCTACGAGCAGTACTTC
many	NA	TRBV4-1	TRBJ2-7	CASSQGLTAYEQYF	TGCGCCAGCAGCCAAGGATTGACAGCCTACGAGCAGTACTTC
many	TRBD1	TRBV7-9	TRBJ1-1	CASNNPFTGGGTEAFF	TGTGCCAGCAACAATCCATTCACAGGGGGAGGAACTGAAGCTTTCTTT
many	TRBD2	TRBV29-1	TRBJ2-3	CSVRAGGSTDTQYF	TGCAGCGTAAGAGCGGGAGGGAGCACAGATACGCAGTATTTT
many	NA	TRBV7-9	TRBJ2-7	CASSLGSGESYEQYF	TGTGCCAGCAGCTTAGGGTCGGGGGAGTCCTACGAGCAGTACTTC
many	NA	TRBV2	TRBJ1-1	CASRVGATTEAFF	TGTGCCAGCAGGGTAGGGGCTACAACTGAAGCTTTCTTT
many	NA	TRBV7-9	TRBJ1-2	CASSYFSGYTF	TGTGCCAGCAGCTACTTTAGCGGCTACACCTTC
many	NA	TRBV18	TRBJ2-3	CASSPGGDGTDTQYF	TGTGCCAGCTCACCGGGCGGTGACGGCACAGATACGCAGTATTTT
NA	TRBD2	TRBV19	TRBJ2-3	CASAKLAGFTTDTQYF	TGTGCCAGCGCAAAACTAGCGGGGTTCACCACAGATACGCAGTATTTT
few	TRBD2	TRBV10-3	TRBJ2-7	CAISDPSTRTSSLNEQYF	TGTGCCATCAGTGACCCCTCCACCCGGACTAGCAGTCTCAACGAGCAGTACTTC
many	TRBD1	TRBV20-1	TRBJ1-1	CSAIQISQGFEAFF	TGCAGTGCTATCCAAATCTCACAGGGGTTTGAAGCTTTCTTT
many	TRBD1	TRBV4-1	TRBJ1-2	CASSRVPGQGFPRDLRGEGYTF	TGCGCCAGCAGCCGGGTCCCGGGACAGGGTTTTCCTCGGGACCTCCGTGGTGAGGGCTACACCTTC
many	NA	TRBV7-2	TRBJ2-1	CASSSGTYNEQFF	TGTGCCAGCAGCTCCGGGACCTACAATGAGCAGTTCTTC